This T cell receptor beta chain was captured by sequencing in a study of shared clonotypes between healthy human individuals. Study-level points and caveats: Though the depth was large, rarefaction showed that sorted-subset sequencing was incomplete. Memory subsets generally showed smaller estimated richness than naive subsets did.

The CD4+ fraction was divided into a CD45RA+ naive subset and a CD45RA-negative memory subset. Using immunoSEQ multiplex PCR, the repertoire was profiled, and TCRdb retains in-frame clones only, with some absent. The sample consists of around 980,000 clones, 75% to 80% of them appearing once. There are a few counts of this clone. The antigen remains undetermined. CDR1 and CDR2 (germline): WSHSY, SAAADI. The CDR3 has 16 amino acids. V shed 4 bases and J 3 bases; nucleotides not matched to a gene: 8. This chain links TRBV10-2 with TRBJ2-7; 11 nucleotides line up with TRBD2. This TCR derives from a man aged 18-30 years in good health. Some clones in this sample may be carry-over from other donors' samples. Sequenced input: memory CD4+ T cells from PBMCs. Noted subset: CD45RA-negative fraction. CDR3 loop: CASSGHSGRGGYEQYF. The DNA for the CDR3 is TGCGCCAGCAGTGGCCATAGCGGGAGGGGGGGCTACGAGCAGTACTTC.